What follows are 21 T cell receptor beta chains derived from one specimen sequenced in a study of patients and donors after allogeneic stem cell transplantation. TCRdb fed the RT-PCR reads into MiXCR, producing one record per CDR3 protein. The sample has about a million distinct CDR3 sequences, 18% seen once; the top ten hold 6%. Material for sequencing was blood, either unsorted or a sorted T cell fraction (not recorded which). The source is a human donor who was either an allogeneic HSCT recipient or a stem cell or donor lymphocyte infusion donor (not recorded which). It is not recorded whose cells these are; they may come from a transplant donor.

This clonotype has more than one count but fewer than ten. The J gene is TRBJ2-4, the V gene TRBV9; D is possibly TRBD2 (6 bases). Germline V CDR1 and CDR2: SGDLS, YYNGEE. This CDR3 is built from 15 residues. Between the trimmed V and J ends, which lost 0 bases and 1 base, there was a span of 8 bases. As DNA, the CDR3 is TGTGCCAGCAGCGTAGCTGGGACTGCCAAAAACATTCAGTACTTC. It yields the protein CASSVAGTAKNIQYF.

This clonotype was counted a few times. V is TRBV20-1 and J is TRBJ2-1, with D tentatively TRBD1 or TRBD2 (5 bases each). V lost 3 bases to trimming and J lost 12 bases, with 12 bases between them. Germline CDR1 DFQATT, CDR2 SNEGSKA (reference sequence). CDR3 length: 11 amino acids. CDR3 nucleotide sequence: TGCAGTGCTAGCACTAGGGGAAGGCAGTTCTTC. Protein: CSASTRGRQFF.

In its sample, this clonotype was seen a few times. The chain carries TRBV7-6 and TRBJ2-5; a possible D gene is TRBD2 (5 bases). Germline V gene lookup returns CDR1 SGHVS and CDR2 FNYEAQ. V was pared by 3 bases and J by 1 base, with 15 bases between. The CDR3 sequence is 16 residues long. The CDR3 DNA reads as TGTGCCAGCAGCTTGTCAGCGGCGGAGGTCCAAGAGACCCAGTACTTC. This sequence encodes CASSLSAAEVQETQYF.

This chain connects TRBV28 to TRBJ2-5; 7 bases are a match to TRBD1. Germline V lookup: CDR1 MDHEN, CDR2 SYDVKM. With 2 bases clipped from V and 4 bases from J, the junction kept 7 bases outside the gene matches. This CDR3 comprises 15 residues. In nucleotides, the CDR3 is TGTGCCAGCAGTTTAATTGAAAAGGGGGCAGAGACCCAGTACTTC. Translated, it gives CASSLIEKGAETQYF.

This clonotype was found a few times. This sequence joins TRBV27 and TRBJ2-3; TRBD2 matches at 8 bases. Germline loops: CDR1 MNHEY, CDR2 SMNVEV (reference sequence). J gave up 1 base and V 5 bases, and 5 bases lay outside the gene matches. This CDR3 is built from 15 residues. CDR3 protein: CASSVARGGTDTQYF. Here the CDR3 DNA reads TGTGCCAGCAGTGTTGCGCGGGGGGGCACAGATACGCAGTATTTT.

This sequence joins TRBV18 and TRBJ2-7, with TRBD1 identical over 7 bases. Germline V gene lookup returns CDR1 KGHSH and CDR2 LQKENI. The junction had 13 bases not matched to a gene; V was cut back by 5 bases and J by 6 bases. The CDR3 is 15 residues long. The CDR3 region has the DNA TGTGCCAGCTCAGCCGGGACAGAGCAGAGAGGCGAGCAGTACTTC. Its protein is CASSAGTEQRGEQYF.

This clonotype was found a few times. The chain recombines TRBV7-8 with TRBJ2-7; TRBD1 might be the D (6 bases). Trimming cost V 2 bases and J 4 bases, with 15 bases left between them. Germline V gene data show CDR1 as SGHVS and CDR2 as FQNEAQ. The CDR3 is 15 residues long. The CDR3, as DNA: TGTGCCAGCAGCTTACGGACAGCCTCCACGTACGAGCAGTACTTC. This gives the protein CASSLRTASTYEQYF.

This clonotype was observed a few times. The CDR3 DNA reads TGCGCCAGCAGCCAAAGGACTAGCACAGCCTACAATGAGCAGTTCTTC. It is translated as CASSQRTSTAYNEQFF. The chain has TRBV4-3 and TRBJ2-1; the match to TRBD2 covers 8 bases. This CDR3 comprises 16 residues. Germline trimming cut 2 bases from V and 2 bases from J; bases unmatched to any gene: 5. CDR1 LGHNA and CDR2 YSLEER come from the germline V gene.

CDR3 DNA sequence: TGTGCCAGCAGCCAAAGAGACCTAGGGGTGACTGGAAACACCATATATTTT. Amino acid sequence: CASSQRDLGVTGNTIYF. This chain joins TRBV7-9 and TRBJ1-3; D possibly corresponds to TRBD1 (5 bases). Trimming stripped 5 bases from V and 2 bases from J, with 19 bases between. The germline CDR1 and CDR2 sequences are SEHNR and FQNEAQ (reference sequence). The CDR3 consists of 17 residues.

This chain joins TRBV20-1 and TRBJ2-6; 7 nucleotides agree with TRBD1. This CDR3 is 17 amino acids long. V dropped 2 bases and J dropped 0; count of bases not matched to a gene: 7. CDR1 is DFQATT and CDR2 is SNEGSKA in the germline V gene (reference sequence). The CDR3 sequence: CSARSGQLYSGANVLTF. In DNA, the CDR3 is TGCAGTGCTAGATCGGGACAGCTCTACTCTGGGGCCAACGTCCTGACTTTC.

This clonotype came up a few times. The chain carries TRBV30 and TRBJ2-1; 10 bases are a match to TRBD2. Germline CDR1 is GTSNPN and CDR2 is SVGIG (reference sequence). This CDR3 spans 13 amino acids. V trimming: 5 bases; J trimming: 5 bases; junction bases outside the gene matches: 3. The CDR3: CAWGLAANNEQFF. In DNA, the CDR3 is TGTGCCTGGGGACTAGCGGCTAACAATGAGCAGTTCTTC. Full variable domain (rest looked up from reference TRBV30 and TRBJ2-1): SQTIHQWPATLVQPVGSPLSLECTVEGTSNPNLYWYRQAAGRGLQLLFYSVGIGQISSEVPQNLSASRPQDRQFILSSKKLLLSDSGFYLCAWGLAANNEQFFGPGTRLTVL.

The chain couples TRBV20-1 to TRBJ1-5, with D possibly TRBD1 on 5 matching bases. Germline V lookup: CDR1 DFQATT, CDR2 SNEGSKA (reference sequence). The CDR3 covers 12 residues. Trimming removed 0 bases at V and 7 bases at J, with 7 bases between. DNA of the CDR3: TGCAGTGCTAGAGAGGGACCGCAGCCCCAGCATTTT. Translation: CSAREGPQPQHF.

The chain joins TRBV30 to TRBJ1-1; D call uncertain. CDR3 size: 14 residues. Trimming left V 1 base short and J 0 bases short, with 9 bases between. The germline gives CDR1 GTSNPN, CDR2 SVGIG (reference sequence). The chain's CDR3 is CAWSGERVNTEAFF. As DNA, the CDR3 is TGTGCCTGGAGTGGGGAGAGGGTGAACACTGAAGCTTTCTTT.

This clonotype was seen a few times. The CDR3 DNA is TGTGCCACCAGTGATCCCTCCCGACAGGACAACACCGGGGAGCTGTTTTTT. Translating gives CATSDPSRQDNTGELFF. This sequence joins TRBV24-1 and TRBJ2-2; a possible D gene is TRBD1 (6 bases). CDR3 length equals 17 residues. The germline CDR1 and CDR2 sequences are KGHDR and SFDVKD. V gave up 3 bases and J gave up 2 bases, with 15 bases separating them.

The rearrangement links TRBV4-2 to TRBJ2-3; D is unresolved. Trimming removed 1 base from V and 1 base from J, with 6 bases in between. CDR3 size: 14 residues. Germline V gene sequence: CDR1 LGHNA, CDR2 YNFKEQ. The CDR3 DNA reads as TGTGCCAGCAGCCAAGTCCTGCGCACAGATACGCAGTATTTT. It yields the protein CASSQVLRTDTQYF.

This clonotype showed up just a few times. The chain uses TRBV7-8 and TRBJ1-1, with no clear D. V lost 2 bases to trimming and J lost 6 bases, with 16 bases between them. The V gene's germline CDR1 is SGHVS and CDR2 FQNEAQ. The CDR3 covers 15 residues. CDR3 amino acids: CASSLQPRIIAEAFF. DNA of the CDR3: TGTGCCAGCAGCTTACAGCCAAGAATTATCGCTGAAGCTTTCTTT.

This clonotype was observed a handful of times. The rearrangement uses TRBV11-2 and TRBJ2-1; 7 bases align to TRBD1. This CDR3 region has 13 residues. Losses at the gene ends were 7 bases for V and 3 bases for J; bases not matched to a gene: 3. Looked up from germline, CDR1 is SGHAT and CDR2 is FQNNGV. CDR3 DNA: TGTGCCAGCAAGCCAGGGGGCTACAATGAGCAGTTCTTC. This sequence encodes CASKPGGYNEQFF.

This clonotype was seen more than once but under ten times. This chain uses TRBV6-1 with TRBJ1-5, with D tentatively TRBD1 (6 bases). This CDR3 has 16 amino acids. CDR1 MNHNS and CDR2 SASEGT come from the germline V gene. Trimming stripped 10 bases from V and 1 base from J, with 20 bases between. The CDR3 reads CATRGNGGLSNQPQHF. CDR3 sequence (DNA): TGTGCCACCAGAGGGAATGGGGGCTTGAGCAATCAGCCCCAGCATTTT.

This chain joins TRBV6-5 and TRBJ1-4; D gene unclear. V shed 0 bases and J shed 6 bases, with 11 bases lying between them. This CDR3 is built from 15 residues. The germline V gene encodes CDR1 MNHEY and CDR2 SVGAGI. The CDR3 DNA sequence: TGTGCCAGCAGTTACTCGAGGAGGACGGATGAAAAACTGTTTTTT. Translating it yields CASSYSRRTDEKLFF.

This clonotype was detected a few times. This sequence joins TRBV20-1 and TRBJ2-7; the D gene is possibly TRBD1 (7 bases). This CDR3 is built from 13 residues. CDR1 and CDR2 from the germline V gene are DFQATT and SNEGSKA (reference sequence). V gave up 6 bases and J gave up 2 bases, with 14 bases separating them. The CDR3 DNA sequence: TGCAGTGCAGGGCGGGACAGACCCTACGAGCAGTACTTC. This translates into CSAGRDRPYEQYF.

This clonotype was seen many times. The CDR3 here is CASSSNQGSSGNTIYF. CDR3 nucleotides: TGTGCCAGCAGTTCCAACCAGGGGTCTTCTGGAAACACCATATATTTT. The V call is TRBV6-5, the J call TRBJ1-3, with a weak D call TRBD1 (6 bases). There are 16 residues in the CDR3. V lost 4 bases to trimming and J lost 1 base, with 14 bases between them. Germline V gene lookup returns CDR1 MNHEY and CDR2 SVGAGI.